The sequence of this T cell receptor beta chain was determined in a study of metastatic and nonmetastatic thyroid tumors. This clone was observed at least ten times. The antigen remains unidentified. Study results and caveats: Compared with benign nodules, malignant thyroid tumors were reported to have significantly higher TCR beta diversity in both blood and tumor.

There were no patients who had received any treatment before thyroid surgery. Per the original methods: A classifier of distant metastasis in papillary thyroid cancer was built from CDR3 differences (across clinicopathological groups). TCRdb re-analyzed the PCR reads using MiXCR. Here the V and J calls rest on TCRdb's processing, not on the authors' analysis. The sample has 15,000 to 20,000 clones; 25% to 35% are singletons. Germline CDR1 reads SGHTA; CDR2 reads FQGTGA. V was shortened by 1 base and J by 3 bases, with 11 bases between the two germline ends. The CDR3 extends over 15 amino acids. The V gene is TRBV7-3, the J gene TRBJ2-3, with D maybe TRBD2 (7 bases). The TCR originated in a female donor with papillary thyroid cancer or a benign thyroid nodule (not recorded which). Some clones in this sample may be carry-over from other donors' samples. The sequenced sample consisted of tumor tissue. For the CDR3, the DNA is TGTGCCAGCAGCTTAAGAGGGGGGGCGACAGATACGCAGTATTTT. The encoded protein is CASSLRGGATDTQYF.